A selection of T cell receptor beta chains follows, all from one sample in a study of blood T cell repertoires in COVID-19. Measured with immunoSEQ multiplex PCR; TCRdb has only the in-frame clones, and not every one. This table has 100,000 to 150,000 clones, roughly 80% appearing once. Sequenced input: peripheral blood. These receptors were collected from a woman aged 50 to 60 with acute or convalescent COVID-19. The CDR3 runs from the conserved cysteine through the conserved F or W. The order of the fields is J gene, clone size, V gene, D gene, CDR3 protein, CDR3 DNA. The D gene is left open where the match is weak. Expanded clones are given a class, and other clones once, few, many or no size at all.

j_gene: TRBJ1-2; abundance: once; v_gene: TRBV3-1/TRBV3-2; d_gene: .; CDR3aa: CASSQGASLNYGYTF; CDR3nt: TGTGCCAGCAGCCAGGGGGCGAGTCTTAACTATGGCTACACCTTC
j_gene: TRBJ1-2; abundance: .; v_gene: TRBV24-1; d_gene: TRBD1; CDR3aa: CATSPQGGNYGYTF; CDR3nt: TGTGCCACCAGTCCCCAGGGGGGCAACTATGGCTACACCTTC
j_gene: TRBJ1-1; abundance: .; v_gene: TRBV18; d_gene: .; CDR3aa: CASSPLLAGRTEAFF; CDR3nt: TGTGCCAGCTCACCACTGTTGGCAGGGAGGACTGAAGCTTTCTTT
j_gene: TRBJ2-1; abundance: .; v_gene: TRBV3-1/TRBV3-2; d_gene: TRBD2; CDR3aa: CASSQDGRGSNEQFF; CDR3nt: TGTGCCAGCAGCCAAGATGGGCGGGGGTCAAATGAGCAGTTCTTC
j_gene: TRBJ1-1; abundance: few; v_gene: TRBV4-1; d_gene: .; CDR3aa: CASSQGDTHTEAFF; CDR3nt: TGCGCCAGCAGCCAAGGGGACACGCACACTGAAGCTTTCTTT
j_gene: TRBJ2-7; abundance: few; v_gene: TRBV19; d_gene: TRBD2; CDR3aa: CASSRKTSGMNYEQYF; CDR3nt: TGTGCCAGTAGTAGAAAAACTAGCGGGATGAACTACGAGCAGTACTTC
j_gene: TRBJ1-3; abundance: .; v_gene: TRBV5-6; d_gene: .; CDR3aa: CASSHTGISGNTIYF; CDR3nt: TGTGCCAGCAGCCATACAGGAATCTCTGGAAACACCATATATTTT
j_gene: TRBJ2-5; abundance: .; v_gene: TRBV6-5; d_gene: .; CDR3aa: CASTPEFQETQYF; CDR3nt: TGTGCCAGCACCCCGGAGTTTCAAGAGACCCAGTACTTC
j_gene: TRBJ1-5; abundance: .; v_gene: TRBV12-3/TRBV12-4; d_gene: .; CDR3aa: CASSFSRSQPQHF; CDR3nt: TGTGCCAGCAGTTTTTCGAGGTCTCAGCCCCAGCATTTT
j_gene: TRBJ1-2; abundance: once; v_gene: TRBV3-1/TRBV3-2; d_gene: .; CDR3aa: CASSHRTPGLSYGYTF; CDR3nt: TGTGCCAGCAGCCATCGCACCCCGGGACTTTCCTATGGCTACACCTTC
j_gene: TRBJ2-7; abundance: .; v_gene: TRBV27; d_gene: TRBD1; CDR3aa: CASRPLGTGRYEQYF; CDR3nt: TGTGCCAGCAGACCCTTGGGGACAGGCCGCTACGAGCAGTACTTC
j_gene: TRBJ2-3; abundance: .; v_gene: TRBV30; d_gene: .; CDR3aa: CAWARGAVDTQYF; CDR3nt: TGTGCCTGGGCCCGGGGGGCCGTAGATACGCAGTATTTT
j_gene: TRBJ1-4; abundance: .; v_gene: TRBV18; d_gene: .; CDR3aa: CASSPRTDEKLFF; CDR3nt: TGTGCCAGCTCACCTCGGACAGATGAAAAACTGTTTTTT
j_gene: TRBJ2-7; abundance: .; v_gene: TRBV5-6; d_gene: .; CDR3aa: CASSNAYEQYF; CDR3nt: TGTGCCAGCAGTAATGCCTACGAGCAGTACTTC
j_gene: TRBJ1-6; abundance: .; v_gene: TRBV4-1; d_gene: .; CDR3aa: CASSQDGRDRLNPLHF; CDR3nt: TGCGCCAGCAGCCAAGATGGGAGGGACCGCCTCAACCCCCTCCACTTT
j_gene: TRBJ1-5; abundance: .; v_gene: TRBV4-2; d_gene: .; CDR3aa: CASSQEYRSEQPQHF; CDR3nt: TGTGCCAGCAGCCAAGAATATCGTAGCGAACAGCCCCAGCATTTT
j_gene: TRBJ1-1; abundance: .; v_gene: TRBV12-3/TRBV12-4; d_gene: .; CDR3aa: CASSLGQNTEAFF; CDR3nt: TGTGCCAGCAGTTTAGGACAGAACACTGAAGCTTTCTTT
j_gene: TRBJ1-2; abundance: .; v_gene: TRBV29-1; d_gene: .; CDR3aa: CSVEYLDLEGNYGYTF; CDR3nt: TGCAGCGTGGAATATCTTGACCTGGAGGGGAACTATGGCTACACCTTC
j_gene: TRBJ1-5; abundance: .; v_gene: TRBV6-5; d_gene: TRBD1; CDR3aa: CASSYPGQANNQPQHF; CDR3nt: TGTGCCAGCAGTTACCCCGGACAGGCGAACAATCAGCCCCAGCATTTT
j_gene: TRBJ1-4; abundance: many; v_gene: TRBV29-1; d_gene: TRBD1; CDR3aa: CSVLTGQGGLSGKLFF; CDR3nt: TGCAGCGTTCTAACTGGACAGGGTGGATTGTCGGGCAAACTGTTTTTT
j_gene: TRBJ1-1; abundance: .; v_gene: TRBV6-5; d_gene: TRBD1; CDR3aa: CASSQTGTGSEAFF; CDR3nt: TGTGCCAGCAGTCAAACCGGGACAGGGTCTGAAGCTTTCTTT
j_gene: TRBJ1-5; abundance: .; v_gene: TRBV6-1; d_gene: .; CDR3aa: CASSDMSGLNQPQHF; CDR3nt: TGTGCCAGCAGTGACATGAGCGGGTTAAATCAGCCCCAGCATTTT
j_gene: TRBJ2-3; abundance: .; v_gene: TRBV6-1; d_gene: .; CDR3aa: CASSERSVGTDTQYF; CDR3nt: TGTGCCAGCAGTGAACGGTCCGTGGGCACAGATACGCAGTATTTT
j_gene: TRBJ2-1; abundance: .; v_gene: TRBV11-3; d_gene: TRBD1; CDR3aa: CASSLVSTGGLYNEQFF; CDR3nt: TGTGCCAGCAGCTTAGTGTCAACAGGGGGCCTATACAATGAGCAGTTCTTC
j_gene: TRBJ1-2; abundance: .; v_gene: TRBV15; d_gene: TRBD1; CDR3aa: CATSRGETGVDGYTF; CDR3nt: TGTGCCACCAGCAGAGGGGAAACAGGGGTCGATGGCTACACCTTC
j_gene: TRBJ2-7; abundance: .; v_gene: TRBV5-4; d_gene: .; CDR3aa: CASSLDQVPLGQYF; CDR3nt: TGTGCCAGCAGCTTGGATCAGGTACCCCTGGGGCAGTACTTC
j_gene: TRBJ1-5; abundance: .; v_gene: TRBV2; d_gene: .; CDR3aa: CASSVGDSNQPQHF; CDR3nt: TGTGCCAGCAGTGTAGGAGATAGCAATCAGCCCCAGCATTTT
j_gene: TRBJ1-5; abundance: .; v_gene: TRBV2; d_gene: .; CDR3aa: CASSENVLGGFGQPQHF; CDR3nt: TGTGCCAGCAGTGAGAATGTATTAGGAGGCTTCGGTCAGCCCCAGCATTTT
j_gene: TRBJ2-6; abundance: .; v_gene: TRBV18; d_gene: .; CDR3aa: CASSPDGSGGANVLTF; CDR3nt: TGTGCCAGCTCACCAGACGGCTCGGGTGGGGCCAACGTCCTGACTTTC
j_gene: TRBJ1-1; abundance: .; v_gene: TRBV7-6; d_gene: TRBD1; CDR3aa: CASSPHGQGEGTEAFF; CDR3nt: TGTGCCAGCAGCCCACATGGACAGGGGGAGGGTACTGAAGCTTTCTTT
j_gene: TRBJ2-1; abundance: .; v_gene: TRBV7-2; d_gene: TRBD2; CDR3aa: CASSLPTSGGANEQFF; CDR3nt: TGTGCCAGCAGCTTACCTACTAGCGGGGGAGCAAATGAGCAGTTCTTC
j_gene: TRBJ2-2; abundance: once; v_gene: TRBV10-3; d_gene: TRBD1; CDR3aa: CAISSTGGPTGELFF; CDR3nt: TGTGCCATCAGTTCAACAGGGGGTCCCACCGGGGAGCTGTTTTTT
j_gene: TRBJ1-1; abundance: .; v_gene: TRBV21-1; d_gene: .; CDR3aa: CASTSRWDTEAFF; CDR3nt: TGTGCCAGCACCTCCAGGTGGGACACTGAAGCTTTCTTT
j_gene: TRBJ1-2; abundance: .; v_gene: TRBV2; d_gene: TRBD1; CDR3aa: CASSNRGGYGYTF; CDR3nt: TGTGCCAGCAGCAACAGGGGAGGTTATGGCTACACCTTC
j_gene: TRBJ1-1; abundance: once; v_gene: TRBV2; d_gene: .; CDR3aa: CASSVASNTEAFF; CDR3nt: TGTGCCAGCAGTGTGGCATCGAACACTGAAGCTTTCTTT
j_gene: TRBJ1-1; abundance: few; v_gene: TRBV15; d_gene: TRBD1; CDR3aa: CATSVGGRQGGTEAFF; CDR3nt: TGTGCCACCAGCGTTGGAGGGCGACAGGGCGGAACTGAAGCTTTCTTT
j_gene: TRBJ1-2; abundance: once; v_gene: TRBV18; d_gene: .; CDR3aa: CASSPLKSVLGGYTF; CDR3nt: TGTGCCAGCTCACCACTAAAATCCGTCCTTGGCGGCTACACCTTC
j_gene: TRBJ2-3; abundance: .; v_gene: TRBV2; d_gene: TRBD1; CDR3aa: CASSVSGQAKDTQYF; CDR3nt: TGTGCCAGCAGTGTTTCTGGACAGGCGAAAGATACGCAGTATTTT
j_gene: TRBJ2-5; abundance: .; v_gene: TRBV7-3; d_gene: .; CDR3aa: CASSSGLQETQYF; CDR3nt: TGTGCCAGCAGCTCGGGACTGCAAGAGACCCAGTACTTC
j_gene: TRBJ1-3; abundance: .; v_gene: TRBV13; d_gene: TRBD1; CDR3aa: CASSSPDRGRNTIYF; CDR3nt: TGTGCCAGCAGCTCCCCGGACAGGGGACGAAACACCATATATTTT
j_gene: TRBJ1-2; abundance: .; v_gene: TRBV30; d_gene: .; CDR3aa: CAWSVRRTVGYTF; CDR3nt: TGTGCCTGGAGTGTACGGAGGACAGTTGGCTACACCTTC
j_gene: TRBJ1-5; abundance: few; v_gene: TRBV12-5; d_gene: TRBD1; CDR3aa: CASGFGTGPNQPQHF; CDR3nt: TGTGCTAGTGGTTTCGGGACAGGGCCAAATCAGCCCCAGCATTTT
j_gene: TRBJ1-5; abundance: .; v_gene: TRBV2; d_gene: TRBD1; CDR3aa: CASRDRVSNQPQHF; CDR3nt: TGTGCCAGCAGGGACAGGGTTAGCAATCAGCCCCAGCATTTT
j_gene: TRBJ1-4; abundance: .; v_gene: TRBV15; d_gene: .; CDR3aa: CATSLRATNEKLFF; CDR3nt: TGTGCCACCAGTCTTAGAGCAACTAATGAAAAACTGTTTTTT
j_gene: TRBJ2-1; abundance: .; v_gene: TRBV6-6; d_gene: TRBD1; CDR3aa: CASEQGYEQFF; CDR3nt: TGTGCCAGCGAACAGGGGTATGAGCAGTTCTTC